This T cell receptor (beta chain) stems from a study of CD4+ T cells in melanoma. Trimming stripped 8 bases from V and 11 bases from J, with 9 bases between. Germline CDR1 reads MNHEY; CDR2 reads SVGAGI. The CDR3 is made up of 9 amino acids. There are a few counts of this clone. The antigen remains undetermined. Study outcomes and limitations: Diverse differentiation states were reported for melanoma neoantigen-specific CD4+ T cells. CD8+ T cell, macrophage and B cell function reportedly correlated with neoantigen-specific CD4+ T cells.

TCRdb's table, derived via immunoSEQ multiplex PCR, lists solely in-frame clones and lacks some. Among about 21,000 clones listed, approximately 78% were seen once. The TCR comes from a human donor with melanoma. The chain employs TRBV6-5 and TRBJ1-1, with D unclear. CDR3 bases: TGTGCCAGCTGTCTGGCGGCTTTCTTT. It yields the protein CASCLAAFF.